The entry that follows covers one T cell receptor (beta chain) sequence. V was shortened by 8 bases and J by 6 bases, with 19 bases between the two germline ends. Germline V lookup: CDR1 SGHTA, CDR2 FQGTGA. This CDR3 is built from 14 residues. In the study's own analysis: Nucleated cell counts were estimated from reference gene primer amplification. The repertoire was sequenced with immunoSEQ multiplex PCR; TCRdb's copy has only in-frame clones and lacks some. The V and J calls and clone size are taken from that table; D and trimming were inferred from the DNA. The sample consists of 45,000 to 70,000 clones, 82% of them appearing once. These data are taken from a study of blood T cell repertoires in COVID-19. Study at large: The United States, Italy and Spain were the sources of the acute and convalescent COVID-19 samples. From T cells, B-cell-depleted T cells, or PBMCs came the material, which was cDNA or gDNA.

Specimen: peripheral blood. The V and J genes are TRBV7-3 and TRBJ1-2; D possibly corresponds to TRBD1 (6 bases). The TCR comes from a woman aged 55-70 years with acute or convalescent COVID-19. CDR3 amino acids: CASGLRGTPDGYTF. In DNA, the CDR3 is TGTGCCAGCGGCCTCAGGGGCACGCCCGATGGCTACACCTTC.